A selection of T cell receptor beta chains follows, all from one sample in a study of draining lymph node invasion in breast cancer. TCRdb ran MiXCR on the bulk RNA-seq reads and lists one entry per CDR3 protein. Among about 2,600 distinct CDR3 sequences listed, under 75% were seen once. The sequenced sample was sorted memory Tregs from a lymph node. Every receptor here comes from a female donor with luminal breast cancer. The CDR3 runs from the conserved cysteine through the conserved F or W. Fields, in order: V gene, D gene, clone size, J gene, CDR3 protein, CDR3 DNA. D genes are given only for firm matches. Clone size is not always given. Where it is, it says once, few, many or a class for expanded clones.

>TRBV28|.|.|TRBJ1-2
CASNDDRRGYTF
TGTGCCAGCAACGACGACAGGCGGGGCTACACCTTC
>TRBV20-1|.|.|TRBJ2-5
CSAYRVRETQYF
TGCAGTGCTTACAGGGTGAGGGAGACCCAGTACTTC
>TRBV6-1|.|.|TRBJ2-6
CASSAIGGPSSGANVLTF
TGTGCCAGCAGTGCTATCGGGGGCCCGAGTTCTGGGGCCAACGTCCTGACTTTC
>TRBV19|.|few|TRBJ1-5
CASSILDQPQHF
TGTGCCAGTAGTATATTGGATCAGCCCCAGCATTTT
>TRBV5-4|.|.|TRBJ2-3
CASSLEGRAGDTQYF
TGTGCCAGCAGCTTGGAGGGCAGGGCCGGGGATACGCAGTATTTT
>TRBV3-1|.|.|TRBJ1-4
CASSQAPRGEKLFF
TGTGCCAGCAGCCAAGCTCCCCGCGGTGAAAAACTGTTTTTT
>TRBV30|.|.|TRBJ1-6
CAWTENSPLHF
TGTGCCTGGACAGAGAATTCACCCCTCCACTTT
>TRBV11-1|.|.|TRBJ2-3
CASSWGGTDTQYF
TGTGCCAGCAGCTGGGGCGGGACAGATACGCAGTATTTT
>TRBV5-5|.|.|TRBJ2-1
CASSFGGFTYNEQFF
TGTGCCAGCAGCTTTGGGGGGTTCACCTACAATGAGCAGTTCTTC
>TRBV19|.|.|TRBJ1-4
CASGRAYNEKLFF
TGTGCCAGCGGGCGGGCCTACAATGAAAAACTGTTTTTT
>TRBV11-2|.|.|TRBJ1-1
CASSLFGQNTEAFF
TGTGCCAGCAGCTTATTCGGCCAGAACACTGAAGCTTTCTTT
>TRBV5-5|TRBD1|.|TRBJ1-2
CASSSRGWQGVQGYTF
TGTGCCAGCAGCTCTCGCGGGTGGCAGGGGGTTCAAGGCTACACCTTC
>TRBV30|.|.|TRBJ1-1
CAWSVVPNTEAFF
TGTGCCTGGAGTGTTGTACCGAACACTGAAGCTTTCTTT
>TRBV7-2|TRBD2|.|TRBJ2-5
CASSPPGLAGTQYF
TGTGCCAGCAGCCCACCCGGACTAGCTGGGACCCAGTACTTC
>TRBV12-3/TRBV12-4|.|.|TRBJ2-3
CASSLTGFDTQYF
TGTGCCAGCAGCCTCACAGGGTTCGATACGCAGTATTTT
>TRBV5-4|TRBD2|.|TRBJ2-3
CASSPRGGPTDTQYF
TGTGCCAGCAGCCCTCGGGGAGGGCCCACAGATACGCAGTATTTT